This T cell receptor beta chain was identified in a study of T cells in Graves' hyperthyroidism and ophthalmopathy. This clonotype was recorded many times. TCR beta CDR3 regions were amplified from RNA. When the TCR CDR3 underwent first-round RT-PCR, the HTBI primer set was used. Using its own MiXCR run on the multiplex PCR reads, TCRdb lists one record per CDR3 protein. The sample records around 350,000 distinct CDR3 sequences, over 15% being singletons. Sequenced: blood. This clonotype originated in a woman aged 18 to 35 with Graves' hyperthyroidism.

CDR3 amino acids: CASSVYRGRGYTF. CDR3 bases: TGTGCCAGCAGTGTCTACAGGGGCCGTGGCTACACCTTC. The rearrangement joins TRBV12-3 or TRBV12-4 to TRBJ1-2; 7 nucleotides match TRBD1. V lost 5 bases, J lost 7 bases, and 7 bases stayed unmatched. The CDR3 covers 13 residues.